This TCR beta chain was retrieved from a study of blood T cell repertoires in COVID-19. Study at large: COVID-19 samples collected from the United States, Italy and Spain covered acute and convalescent phases.

Sequencing was performed with immunoSEQ multiplex PCR; in TCRdb, only in-frame clones are kept and a portion is missing. The table has approximately 240,000 clones, nearly 85% seen once. The CDR3 is made up of 15 amino acids. The V gene lost 0 bases and the J gene lost 4 bases, with 15 bases spanning the gap. Germline CDR1 GTSNPN, CDR2 SVGIG (reference sequence). The sequenced material came from peripheral blood. This TCR derives from a human donor in a cohort sampled during active COVID-19. This chain links TRBV30 with TRBJ2-5, with D unclear. In DNA, the CDR3 is TGTGCCTGGAGTGTACGAGGTGTCTCGGGAGAGACCCAGTACTTC. The encoded protein is CAWSVRGVSGETQYF.